The rows below give T cell receptor beta chains drawn from one sample of a study of post-analysis software for immune sequencing data. A single record per CDR3 protein comes from TCRdb applying MiXCR to the PCR reads. The sample lists 350,000 to 450,000 distinct CDR3 sequences, approximately 37% occurring once. The sequenced sample consisted of blood. Receptors were obtained from a girl aged 2 to 10 with multiple sclerosis. The CDR3 runs from the conserved cysteine through the conserved F or W. The D gene is left open where the match is weak. Some rows have no size entry. The others give once, few or many, or a class for an expanded clone.

TRBV14,TRBJ2-3,-,many,TGTGCCAGCAGCCAAGAATGGAGCACAGATACGCAGTATTTT,CASSQEWSTDTQYF
TRBV7-9,TRBJ2-5,TRBD1,-,TGTGCCAGCATATCGACAGGGATACAAGAGACCCAGTACTTC,CASISTGIQETQYF
TRBV20-1,TRBJ2-1,-,few,TGCAGTGCTAGAGATGTCCTAACCAATGAGCAGTTCTTC,CSARDVLTNEQFF
TRBV28,TRBJ2-7,TRBD2,-,TGTGCCAGCAGTTTCCAACTAGCGACCGAACCCTACGAGCAGTACTTC,CASSFQLATEPYEQYF
TRBV6-6,TRBJ2-1,-,few,TGTGCCAGCAGTTACTCAGCAGAAACGACTATCAATGAGCAGTTCTTC,CASSYSAETTINEQFF
TRBV29-1,TRBJ1-1,-,-,TGCAGCGTTAAGCCAGTACTACGCCCTGAAGCTTTCTTT,CSVKPVLRPEAFF
TRBV20-1,TRBJ1-3,-,-,TGCAGTGCTAGAGAAACGATAGGGCCCGGCTCTGGAAACACCATATATTTT,CSARETIGPGSGNTIYF
TRBV5-1,TRBJ2-1,-,few,TGCGCCAGCAACCGCCGGGACGGTAGTATATACAATGAGCAGTTCTTC,CASNRRDGSIYNEQFF
TRBV4-1,TRBJ2-7,-,-,TGCGCCAGCAGCCAAAAAGGGCAGAGCTCCTACGAGCAGTACTTC,CASSQKGQSSYEQYF
TRBV12-3/TRBV12-4,TRBJ2-3,-,-,TGTGCCAGCAGTCCGAGCGATTCAGATACGCAGTATTTT,CASSPSDSDTQYF
TRBV7-9,TRBJ2-3,TRBD2,-,TGTGCCAGCACCCGACTAGCGGGGCAGGATACGCAGTATTTT,CASTRLAGQDTQYF
TRBV6-2/TRBV6-3,TRBJ1-6,-,-,TGTGCCAGCGGAATTTCACCCCTCCACTTT,CASGISPLHF
TRBV18,TRBJ1-4,-,once,TGTGCCAGCTCCCTGGGACCGTTGGCTGAAAAACTGTTTTTT,CASSLGPLAEKLFF
TRBV10-3,TRBJ2-5,-,-,TGTGCCATCAGTGACCTAGGACAGGAGGGGAGTGGGACCCAGTACTTC,CAISDLGQEGSGTQYF
TRBV20-1,TRBJ2-5,-,-,TGCAGTGCTAGAGCGTTTACTAGCCGGGGGTTGGCCAAAGAGACCCAGTACTTC,CSARAFTSRGLAKETQYF
TRBV11-2,TRBJ2-7,-,few,TGTGCCAGCAGCTTAGCACAGAAAAGTTCCTACGAGCAGTACTTC,CASSLAQKSSYEQYF
TRBV29-1,TRBJ1-4,TRBD1,once,TGCAGCGTGAGTAGGGACAGGAACGAAAAACTGTTTTTT,CSVSRDRNEKLFF
TRBV6-1,TRBJ2-6,-,few,TGTGCCACCAGGCGTACAATTGGGGCCAACGTCCTGACTTTC,CATRRTIGANVLTF
TRBV20-1,TRBJ1-2,-,-,TGCAGTGCCCCGATCTATGACGTCTATGGCTACACCTTC,CSAPIYDVYGYTF
TRBV14,TRBJ1-5,-,-,TGTGCCGGCAGCCAAGCAGGGTGGGATCAGCCCCAGCATTTT,CAGSQAGWDQPQHF
TRBV20-1,TRBJ2-1,-,few,TGCAGTGCTAGAGAAGGGTCCAGCTCCTACAATGAGCAGTTCTTC,CSAREGSSSYNEQFF
TRBV7-9,TRBJ2-7,-,few,TGTGCCAGCAGCTTAGCCGGGCGGAGCTCCTACGAGCAGTACTTC,CASSLAGRSSYEQYF
TRBV12-3/TRBV12-4,TRBJ1-1,-,-,TGTGCCAGCAGCCAAAAGGAAGCTTTCTTT,CASSQKEAFF
TRBV12-3/TRBV12-4,TRBJ2-5,-,-,TGTGCCAGCAGGCCGGGGACCGCGCGTGAGACCCAGTACTTC,CASRPGTARETQYF
TRBV5-1,TRBJ2-1,-,-,TGCGCCAGCAGGTCGAGTCTGAATGAGCAGTTCTTC,CASRSSLNEQFF
TRBV4-3,TRBJ2-5,TRBD2,-,TGCGCCAGCAGCCAAGAACGGGCGGGAGGGAAAGAGACCCAGTACTTC,CASSQERAGGKETQYF
TRBV19,TRBJ2-3,-,-,TGTGCCAGTAGTATACAGGGTCTCGGCACAGATACGCAGTATTTT,CASSIQGLGTDTQYF
TRBV14,TRBJ2-5,TRBD2,-,TGTGCCGGCAGCCGTGGGACTAGCATCGCGGAGACCCAGTACTTC,CAGSRGTSIAETQYF
TRBV20-1,TRBJ2-7,TRBD2,-,TGCAGTGCTAGAGTCCCGCAGTCGACTAGCTTCGAGCAGTACTTC,CSARVPQSTSFEQYF
TRBV4-3,TRBJ1-1,-,few,TGCGCCAGCAGCCATTTGGGCGTCCAGGGAAGAGACACTGAAGCTTTCTTT,CASSHLGVQGRDTEAFF
TRBV7-9,TRBJ1-2,-,few,TGTGCCAGCAGCCAAGACATGGAGAACTATGGCTACACCTTC,CASSQDMENYGYTF
TRBV6-5,TRBJ2-1,TRBD2,few,TGTGCCAGCACCATACTAGCGGGGGCCTACAATGAGCAGTTCTTC,CASTILAGAYNEQFF
TRBV12-3/TRBV12-4,TRBJ2-3,-,few,TGTGCCAGCAGTTTGAACTTCCGGGATACGCAGTATTTT,CASSLNFRDTQYF
TRBV18,TRBJ2-5,TRBD2,-,TGTGCCAGCTCACGGACGACTAGCGCCAGGGGAGAGACCCAGTACTTC,CASSRTTSARGETQYF
TRBV29-1,TRBJ1-6,-,-,TGCAGCGTTCATACTGGCAAAGGGCCCCTCCACTTT,CSVHTGKGPLHF
TRBV6-2/TRBV6-3,TRBJ2-7,TRBD1,-,TGTGCCAGCAGCTCCCTCGGGACAGCATTTACCTACGAGCAGTACTTC,CASSSLGTAFTYEQYF
TRBV20-1,TRBJ2-7,TRBD1,-,TGCAGTGCTAGAGATATACAGGGGGCAACGGCCTACGAGCAGTACTTC,CSARDIQGATAYEQYF
TRBV6-6,TRBJ2-7,TRBD1,few,TGTGCCAGCAGTTCTCCGGGACAGGCACTCTACGAGCAGTACTTC,CASSSPGQALYEQYF
TRBV7-9,TRBJ2-7,TRBD2,-,TGTGCCAGCAGCCAGCCGGGACTATACGAGCAGTACTTC,CASSQPGLYEQYF
TRBV20-1,TRBJ1-2,-,-,TGCAGTGCTAGAACAGATAATACCTATGGCTGCACCTTC,CSARTDNTYGCTF
TRBV7-2,TRBJ1-2,-,-,TGTGCCAGCAGCTTAGAAGACAGCCTCTATGGCTACACCTTC,CASSLEDSLYGYTF
TRBV29-1,TRBJ2-7,TRBD1,few,TGCAGCGTGACAGGGTCAGCGCGGGAGCAGTACTTC,CSVTGSAREQYF
TRBV28,TRBJ2-7,TRBD1,few,TGTGCCAGCACCTCACCGGGACAGGGAGAAAACGAGCAGTACTTC,CASTSPGQGENEQYF
TRBV5-1,TRBJ2-7,-,-,TGCGCCAGCAGCTTCTCCCCGGGACCTATCTACGAGCAGTACTTC,CASSFSPGPIYEQYF
TRBV7-3,TRBJ1-1,TRBD1,-,TGTGCCAGCAGCTCGGACAGGGGGAACGAAGCTTTCTTT,CASSSDRGNEAFF
TRBV5-6,TRBJ2-1,-,-,TGTGCCAGCAGCTTGGCCGCCGGGGGAAACTCCTACAATGAGCAGTTCTTC,CASSLAAGGNSYNEQFF
TRBV3-1,TRBJ2-5,-,few,TGTGCCAGCAGCCAAGATGTGCTTCCCCAAGAGACCCAGTACTTC,CASSQDVLPQETQYF
TRBV20-1,TRBJ1-2,-,few,TGCAGTGCTAGGCAGGTTAACTATGGCTACACCTTC,CSARQVNYGYTF
TRBV20-1,TRBJ2-5,TRBD2,-,TGCAGTGCTAGACGACTAGCGCGCAGTTGGTACCAAGAGACCCAGTACTTC,CSARRLARSWYQETQYF
TRBV9,TRBJ2-7,TRBD2,-,TGTGCCAGCAGCATTGGACTAGCGGGAGAGTATGAACCCTACGAGCAGTACTTC,CASSIGLAGEYEPYEQYF
TRBV12-3/TRBV12-4,TRBJ1-2,-,few,TGTGCCAGCAGTTTAGTACAGCTCTATGGCTACACCTTC,CASSLVQLYGYTF
TRBV4-1,TRBJ2-3,TRBD2,few,TGCGCCAGCAGCCAAGAATATTTCCAGGGACTACGTAGCACAGATACGCAGTATTTT,CASSQEYFQGLRSTDTQYF
TRBV29-1,TRBJ2-1,-,few,TGCAGCGTTGAGGGCCCTTTTGATGAGCAGTTCTTC,CSVEGPFDEQFF
TRBV6-5,TRBJ1-6,-,few,TGTGCCAGCAGTTACTCGACGGCTGGGAGTTCACCCCTCCACTTT,CASSYSTAGSSPLHF